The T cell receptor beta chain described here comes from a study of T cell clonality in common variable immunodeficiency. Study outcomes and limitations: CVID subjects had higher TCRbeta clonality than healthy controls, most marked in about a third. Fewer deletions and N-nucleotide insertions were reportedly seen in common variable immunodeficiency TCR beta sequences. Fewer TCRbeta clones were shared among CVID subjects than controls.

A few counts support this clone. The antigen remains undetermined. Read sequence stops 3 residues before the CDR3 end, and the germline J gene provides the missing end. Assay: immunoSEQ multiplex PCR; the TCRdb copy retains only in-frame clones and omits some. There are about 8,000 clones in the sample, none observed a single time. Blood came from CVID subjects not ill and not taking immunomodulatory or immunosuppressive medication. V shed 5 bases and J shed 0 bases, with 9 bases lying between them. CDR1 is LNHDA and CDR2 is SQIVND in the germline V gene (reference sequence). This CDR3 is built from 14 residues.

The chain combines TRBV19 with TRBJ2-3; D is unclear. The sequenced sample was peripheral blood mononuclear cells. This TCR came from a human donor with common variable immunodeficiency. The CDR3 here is CASSADFSTDTQYF. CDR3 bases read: TGTGCCAGTAGTGCCGACTTTAGCACAGATACG.